This T cell receptor (beta chain) was sequenced for a study of T cell responses to AZD1222 COVID-19 vaccine. CDR1 SGDLS and CDR2 YYNGEE come from the germline V gene. The J segment lost 0 bases and the V segment lost 5 bases, leaving 4 bases of the junction unmatched. The CDR3 runs 15 residues. On this clone itself: Its antigen is as yet unknown.

Clones were read by immunoSEQ multiplex PCR, and TCRdb kept only the in-frame ones, dropping some. In the table there are over 150,000 clones, roughly 90% of which are singletons. Overall study findings and caveats: Variant regions that are unmutated are reportedly the target of nearly half of spike-specific TCRs.

The receptor comes from an adult in good health. Sequences were derived from peripheral blood, sampled on day 0 of AZD1222 vaccination. V gene TRBV9 combines with J gene TRBJ2-7; TRBD2 agrees at 11 bases. CDR3: CASSLTSGSSYEQYF. Here the CDR3 DNA reads TGTGCCAGCAGTCTTACTAGCGGGAGCTCCTACGAGCAGTACTTC.